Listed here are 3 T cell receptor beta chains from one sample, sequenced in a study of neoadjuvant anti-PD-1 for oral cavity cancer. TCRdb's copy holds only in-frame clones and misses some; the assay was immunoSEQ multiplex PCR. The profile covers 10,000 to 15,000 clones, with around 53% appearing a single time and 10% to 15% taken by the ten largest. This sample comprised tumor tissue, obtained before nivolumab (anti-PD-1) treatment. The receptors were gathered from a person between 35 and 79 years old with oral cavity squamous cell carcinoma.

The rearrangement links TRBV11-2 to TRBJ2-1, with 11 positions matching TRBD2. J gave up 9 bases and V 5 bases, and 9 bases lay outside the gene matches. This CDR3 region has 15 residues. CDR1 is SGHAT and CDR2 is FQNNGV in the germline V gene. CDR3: CASSPSRLAGSEQFF. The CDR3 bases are TGTGCCAGCAGCCCCTCCCGACTAGCGGGGAGTGAGCAGTTCTTC.

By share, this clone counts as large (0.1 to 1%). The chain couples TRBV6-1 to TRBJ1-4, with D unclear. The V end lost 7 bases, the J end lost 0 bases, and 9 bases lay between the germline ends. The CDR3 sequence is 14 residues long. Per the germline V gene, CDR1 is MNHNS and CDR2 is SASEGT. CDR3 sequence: CASTLSPTNEKLFF. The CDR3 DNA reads TGTGCCAGCACCCTTAGCCCAACTAATGAAAAACTGTTTTTT.

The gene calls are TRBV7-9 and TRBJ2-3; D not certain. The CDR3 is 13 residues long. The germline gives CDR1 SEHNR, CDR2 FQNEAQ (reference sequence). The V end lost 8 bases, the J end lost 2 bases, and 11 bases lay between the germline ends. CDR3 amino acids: CASGEGYTDTQYF. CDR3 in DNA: TGTGCCAGCGGGGAAGGGTACACAGATACGCAGTATTTT. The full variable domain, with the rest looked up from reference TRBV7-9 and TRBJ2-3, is DTGVSQNPRHKITKRGQNVTFRCDPISEHNRLYWYRQTLGQGPEFLTYFQNEAQLEKSRLLSDRFSAERPKGSFSTLEIQRTEQGDSAMYLCASGEGYTDTQYFGPGTRLTVL.